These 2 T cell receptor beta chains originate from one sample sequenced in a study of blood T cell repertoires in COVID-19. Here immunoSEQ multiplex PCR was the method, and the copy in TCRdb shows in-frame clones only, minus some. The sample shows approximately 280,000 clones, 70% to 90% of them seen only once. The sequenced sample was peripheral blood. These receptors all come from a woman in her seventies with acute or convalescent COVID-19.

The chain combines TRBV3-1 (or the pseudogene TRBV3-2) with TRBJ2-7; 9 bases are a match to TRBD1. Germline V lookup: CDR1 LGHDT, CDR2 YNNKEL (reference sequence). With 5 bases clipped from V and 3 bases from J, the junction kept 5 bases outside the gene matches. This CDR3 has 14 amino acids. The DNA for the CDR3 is TGTGCCAGCAGCTTGGGACAGGGAAACTACGAGCAGTACTTC. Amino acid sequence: CASSLGQGNYEQYF.

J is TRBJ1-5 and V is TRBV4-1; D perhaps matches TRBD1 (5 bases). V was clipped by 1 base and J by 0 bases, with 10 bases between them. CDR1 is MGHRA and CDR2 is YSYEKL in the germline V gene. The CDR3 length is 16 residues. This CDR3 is CASSQGGGDSNQPQHF. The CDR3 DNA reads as TGCGCCAGCAGCCAAGGGGGCGGAGATAGCAATCAGCCCCAGCATTTT.